Listed here is a single T cell receptor beta chain. Antigen specificity is unknown. The CDR3 runs to 16 residues. Trimming took off 7 bases at V and 9 bases at J, with 22 bases between the two ends. Germline-derived CDR1 and CDR2 are SNHLY and FYNNEI. PCR primers comprised 60 Vbeta and 13 Jbeta primers. Only in-frame clones appear in the TCRdb table, and some are missing; sequencing was by immunoSEQ multiplex PCR. This table holds some 190,000 clones, about four fifths found once. This entry comes from a study of cytomegalovirus exposure and HLA in healthy donors. General observations from the study: The study put about 180 TCR beta chains on its list as cytomegalovirus-associated.

The specimen sequenced was PBMCs. This chain links TRBV2 with TRBJ1-6; D gene ambiguous. The receptor was derived from a man aged 35 to 55 in good health and CMV-seronegative. The CDR3 loop is CASTVSSPPRGSPLHF. CDR3 coding DNA: TGTGCCAGCACGGTCTCCTCGCCCCCTCGTGGTTCACCCCTCCACTTT.